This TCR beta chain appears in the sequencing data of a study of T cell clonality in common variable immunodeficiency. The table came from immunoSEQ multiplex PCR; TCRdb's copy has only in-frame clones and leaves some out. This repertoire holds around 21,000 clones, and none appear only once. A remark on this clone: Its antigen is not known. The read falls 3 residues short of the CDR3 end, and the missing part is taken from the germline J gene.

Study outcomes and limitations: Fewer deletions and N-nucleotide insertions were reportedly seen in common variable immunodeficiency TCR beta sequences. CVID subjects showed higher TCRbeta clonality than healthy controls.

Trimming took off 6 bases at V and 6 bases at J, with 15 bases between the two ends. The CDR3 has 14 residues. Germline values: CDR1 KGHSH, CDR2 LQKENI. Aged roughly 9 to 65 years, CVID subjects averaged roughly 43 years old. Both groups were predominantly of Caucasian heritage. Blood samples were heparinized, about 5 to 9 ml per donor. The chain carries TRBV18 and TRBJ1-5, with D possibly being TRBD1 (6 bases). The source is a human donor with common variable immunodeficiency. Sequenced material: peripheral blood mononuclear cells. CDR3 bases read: TGTGCCAGCTCCTATGAGACAGGTCGTCAGCCC. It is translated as CASSYETGRQP. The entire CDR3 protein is CASSYETGRQPQHF.